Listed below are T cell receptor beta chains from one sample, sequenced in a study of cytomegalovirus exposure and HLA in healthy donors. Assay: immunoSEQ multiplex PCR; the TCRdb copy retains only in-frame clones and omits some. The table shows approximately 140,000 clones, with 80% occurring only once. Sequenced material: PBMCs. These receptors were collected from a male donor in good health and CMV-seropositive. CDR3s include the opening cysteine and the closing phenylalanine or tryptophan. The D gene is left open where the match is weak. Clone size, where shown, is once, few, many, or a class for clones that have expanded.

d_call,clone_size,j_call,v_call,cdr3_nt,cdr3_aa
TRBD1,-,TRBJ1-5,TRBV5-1,TGCGCCAGCAGCTTACAGGGGGGCAATCAGCCCCAGCATTTT,CASSLQGGNQPQHF
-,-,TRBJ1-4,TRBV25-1,TGTGCCAGCAGTGAAGAAGGGGCAGACCGCAAAGGTAATGAAAAACTGTTTTTT,CASSEEGADRKGNEKLFF
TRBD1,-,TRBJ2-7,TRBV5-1,TGCGCCAGCAGCCCCGGGACAGGGGTCGAGCAGTACTTC,CASSPGTGVEQYF
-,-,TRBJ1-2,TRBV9,TGTGCCAGCAGCGGCGGACTGAACTATGGCTACACCTTC,CASSGGLNYGYTF
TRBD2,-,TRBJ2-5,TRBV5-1,TGCGCCAGCATCTTAGCGGGGGGTGCTGCCGAGACCCAGTACTTC,CASILAGGAAETQYF
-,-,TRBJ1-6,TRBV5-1,TGCGCCAGCAGCCCGAAGACAGCTGTCACACGGAATTCACCCCTCCACTTT,CASSPKTAVTRNSPLHF
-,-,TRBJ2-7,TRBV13,TGTGCCAGCAGCTTGACAACGACAGACCCCTACGAGCAGTACTTC,CASSLTTTDPYEQYF
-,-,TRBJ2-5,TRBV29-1,TGCAGCGTTGAAGGTAGCGACCAAGAGACCCAGTACTTC,CSVEGSDQETQYF
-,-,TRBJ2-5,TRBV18,TGTGCCAGCTCACCATTGGGAGGAGAGACCCAGTACTTC,CASSPLGGETQYF
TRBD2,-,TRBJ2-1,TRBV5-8,TGTGCCAGCAGCAGGGGACTAGCGGCTTACAATGAGCAGTTCTTC,CASSRGLAAYNEQFF
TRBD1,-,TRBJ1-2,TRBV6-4,TGTGCCAGCAGTGACTCGTCAGGGGGCGAATATGGCTACACCTTC,CASSDSSGGEYGYTF
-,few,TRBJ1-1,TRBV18,TGTGCCAGCTCACCACCGGGGCTCACGAACACTGAAGCTTTCTTT,CASSPPGLTNTEAFF
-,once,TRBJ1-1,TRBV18,TGTGCCAGCTCACCCGAGGAGTCCACTGAAGCTTTCTTT,CASSPEESTEAFF
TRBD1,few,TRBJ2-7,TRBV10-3,TGTGCCATCAGTGAAGGGACAGGGACCGAGGGCTACGAGCAGTACTTC,CAISEGTGTEGYEQYF
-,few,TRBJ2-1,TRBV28,TGTGCCAGCACTTCAGCTAGCTCCTACAATGAGCAGTTCTTC,CASTSASSYNEQFF
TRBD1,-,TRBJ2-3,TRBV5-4,TGTGCCAGCAGCCATGCAACAGGGGGCGATACGCAGTATTTT,CASSHATGGDTQYF
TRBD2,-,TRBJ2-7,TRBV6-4,TGTGCCAGCAGTGACCGGTGGACTAGCGGACACTCCTACGAGCAGTACTTC,CASSDRWTSGHSYEQYF
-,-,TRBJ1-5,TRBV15,TGTGCCACCAGCAGACGCAGTATCAATCAGCCCCAGCATTTT,CATSRRSINQPQHF
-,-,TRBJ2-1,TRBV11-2,TGTGCCAGCAGCATAAGGACACAATTCAATGAGCAGTTCTTC,CASSIRTQFNEQFF
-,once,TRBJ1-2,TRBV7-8,TGTGCCAGCAGCTTAGTAGGAGGGGAGTATGGCTACACCTTC,CASSLVGGEYGYTF
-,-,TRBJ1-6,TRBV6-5,TGTGCCAGCAGTTACCGGGGCGGGGTTAATTCACCCCTCCACTTT,CASSYRGGVNSPLHF
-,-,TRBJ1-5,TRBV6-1,TGTGCCAGCAGTGAAGCGCGGTTGGGCAATCAGCCCCAGCATTTT,CASSEARLGNQPQHF
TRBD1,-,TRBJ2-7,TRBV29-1,TGCAGCGTTCGAGGGACAGGGAACTACGAGCAGTACTTC,CSVRGTGNYEQYF
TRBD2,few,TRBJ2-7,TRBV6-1,TGTGCCAGCAGTGTAACTAGCGGGTTCCCCTCCTACGAGCAGTACTTC,CASSVTSGFPSYEQYF
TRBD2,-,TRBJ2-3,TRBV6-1,TGTGCCAGCAGTGAAATGGCGGGAGGGCCTGTCACAGATACGCAGTATTTT,CASSEMAGGPVTDTQYF
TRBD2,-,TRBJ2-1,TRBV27,TGTGCCAGCAGTTTGAATTCGCGGGGGGCCTACAATGAGCAGTTCTTC,CASSLNSRGAYNEQFF
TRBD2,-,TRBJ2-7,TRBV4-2,TGTGCCAGCAGCCAAGAAGGTCCCGGGACTAGCGGGAGGATCGAGCAGTACTTC,CASSQEGPGTSGRIEQYF
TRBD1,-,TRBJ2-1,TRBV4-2,TGTGCCAGCAGCCAAGGCAGGGGGCTGGCAGGCAATGAGCAGTTCTTC,CASSQGRGLAGNEQFF
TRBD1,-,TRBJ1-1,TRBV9,TGTGCCAGCAGCCCGTGGACAGGGAATCCCACTGAAGCTTTCTTT,CASSPWTGNPTEAFF
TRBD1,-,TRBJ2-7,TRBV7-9,TGTGCCAGCAGGGGACAGGAAACCTACGAGCAGTACTTC,CASRGQETYEQYF
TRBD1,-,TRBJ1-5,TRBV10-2,TGCGCCAGCAGTTTAACAGGGGAAGGGCCTCCGTCCCAGCCCCAGCATTTT,CASSLTGEGPPSQPQHF
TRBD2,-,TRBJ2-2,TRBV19,TGTGCCAGTAGTGGAGCGGGAGGGATGCCGGGCGGGGCCGGGGAGCTGTTTTTT,CASSGAGGMPGGAGELFF
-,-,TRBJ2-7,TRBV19,TGTGCCAGTAGCTGGGCGAGCAGGGACTACGAGCAGTACTTC,CASSWASRDYEQYF
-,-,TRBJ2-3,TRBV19,TGTGCCAGTTCTGCCGGGACTAGCACAGATACGCAGTATTTT,CASSAGTSTDTQYF
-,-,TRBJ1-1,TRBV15,TGTGCCACCAGCAGAGGGCAGAACACTGAAGCTTTCTTT,CATSRGQNTEAFF
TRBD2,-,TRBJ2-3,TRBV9,TGTGCCAGCAGCCATACTAGCGGGGGGGACACAGATACGCAGTATTTT,CASSHTSGGDTDTQYF
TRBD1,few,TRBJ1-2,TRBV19,TGTGCCAAGGACAGGGGGCCGGGCTATGGCTACACCTTC,CAKDRGPGYGYTF
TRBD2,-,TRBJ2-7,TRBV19,TGTGCCAGTAGTAATAGCGGGAGCTACGAGCAGTACTTC,CASSNSGSYEQYF
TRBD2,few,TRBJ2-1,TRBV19,TGTGCCAGTAGTATAGTGGTAGCGGGTTACAATGAGCAGTTCTTC,CASSIVVAGYNEQFF
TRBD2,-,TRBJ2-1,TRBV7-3,TGTGCCAGCAGCCCATTAGCGGGGGGGGACAATGAGCAGTTCTTC,CASSPLAGGDNEQFF
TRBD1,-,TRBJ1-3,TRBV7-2,TGTGCCAGCAGCGCGTGGACAGGACGTAACTCTGGAAACACCATATATTTT,CASSAWTGRNSGNTIYF
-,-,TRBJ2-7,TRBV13,TGTGCCAGCAGCTTATTCATCCTCGGCGAGCAGTACTTC,CASSLFILGEQYF
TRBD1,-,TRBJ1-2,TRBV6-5,TGTGCCAGCAGTACCGGGACAGGGGGCTATGGCTACACCTTC,CASSTGTGGYGYTF
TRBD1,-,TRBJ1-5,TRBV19,TGTGCCAGTAGCTCCGGGACAGGGCAGCCCCAGCATTTT,CASSSGTGQPQHF
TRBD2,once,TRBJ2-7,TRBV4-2,TGTGCCAGCAGCCAAGACGCCGCGGGACTAGTCCTTCGCGAGCAGTACTTC,CASSQDAAGLVLREQYF
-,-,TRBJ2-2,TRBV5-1,TGCGCCAGCAGCTTGGATGGACAAGGGGAGCTGTTTTTT,CASSLDGQGELFF
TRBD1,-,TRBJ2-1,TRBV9,TGTGCCAGCAGCGTAGAGGGAGACAGGGAAGATGAGCAGTTCTTC,CASSVEGDREDEQFF
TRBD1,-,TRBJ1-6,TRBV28,TGTGCCAGCAGTGTTGGGGGACAGCTAATTACCCTCCACTTT,CASSVGGQLITLHF
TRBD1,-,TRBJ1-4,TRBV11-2,TGTGCCAGCAGCGACCGGGACAGGGGTGCAACTAATGAAAAACTGTTTTTT,CASSDRDRGATNEKLFF
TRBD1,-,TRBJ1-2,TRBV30,TGTGCCTGGAGTCCACAGGGGGAGGGCCTTTATGGCTACACCTTC,CAWSPQGEGLYGYTF
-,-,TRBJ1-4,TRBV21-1,TGTGCCAGCAGCAAAGGGACAGGGCGGACAACTAATGAAAAACTGTTTTTT,CASSKGTGRTTNEKLFF
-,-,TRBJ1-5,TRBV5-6,TGTGCCAGCAGCCTAAAATCTAGCAATCAGCCCCAGCATTTT,CASSLKSSNQPQHF
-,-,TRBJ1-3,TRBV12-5,TGTGCTAGTGGTTTGGGGGACACCGACACCATATATTTT,CASGLGDTDTIYF
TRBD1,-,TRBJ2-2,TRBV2,TGTGCCAGCAGTTATACAGGGGACACCAAAAACACCGGGGAGCTGTTTTTT,CASSYTGDTKNTGELFF